Listed below are T cell receptor beta chains from one sample, sequenced in a study of blood T cell repertoires in COVID-19. Produced via immunoSEQ multiplex PCR; TCRdb's table is partial and in-frame only. Here the sample spans some 100,000 clones, approximately 81% being singletons. Source material: peripheral blood. These receptors were taken from a human donor in a cohort sampled during active COVID-19. Each CDR3 is given with its conserved first and last residue. Fields, in order: D gene, J gene, V gene, clone size, CDR3 protein, CDR3 DNA. The D gene is left open where the match is weak. Clone size, where shown, is once, few, many, or a class for clones that have expanded.

>-|TRBJ1-6|TRBV15|-
CATSRGGDNSPLHF
TGTGCCACCAGCAGAGGGGGGGATAATTCACCCCTCCACTTT
>TRBD1|TRBJ1-5|TRBV5-1|-
CASSLTGQGSDNQPQHF
TGCGCCAGCAGCTTAACGGGACAGGGGTCAGATAATCAGCCCCAGCATTTT
>-|TRBJ2-5|TRBV7-2|-
CASSLGQQETQYF
TGTGCCAGCAGCTTAGGTCAGCAAGAGACCCAGTACTTC
>TRBD1|TRBJ1-2|TRBV29-1|-
CSVEDRGQGVLAYGYTF
TGCAGCGTTGAAGACCGCGGACAGGGGGTACTTGCCTATGGCTACACCTTC
>TRBD2|TRBJ2-3|TRBV5-1|once
CASSLVGGRNTQYF
TGCGCCAGCAGCTTGGTGGGGGGGAGGAATACGCAGTATTTT
>TRBD1|TRBJ1-1|TRBV7-2|-
CASSQDRVGTEAFF
TGTGCCAGCAGCCAGGACAGGGTTGGCACTGAAGCTTTCTTT
>TRBD1|TRBJ2-2|TRBV10-3|once
CAISEAQTGASGELFF
TGTGCCATCAGTGAGGCCCAAACAGGGGCATCCGGGGAGCTGTTTTTT
>-|TRBJ2-3|TRBV19|-
CASSRGADTQYF
TGTGCCAGTAGCAGGGGGGCAGATACGCAGTATTTT
>-|TRBJ1-5|TRBV11-2|-
CASSYDQGYQPQHF
TGTGCCAGCAGCTATGACCAGGGTTATCAGCCCCAGCATTTT
>TRBD2|TRBJ2-3|TRBV9|-
CASSVRREGWVTDTQYF
TGTGCCAGCAGCGTCCGGCGGGAGGGGTGGGTCACAGATACGCAGTATTTT
>-|TRBJ1-3|TRBV5-1|-
CASSLAVAGNTIYF
TGCGCCAGCAGCTTGGCTGTAGCTGGAAACACCATATATTTT
>-|TRBJ1-5|TRBV19|-
CASSIETLSNQPQHF
TGTGCCAGTAGTATAGAGACTCTCAGCAATCAGCCCCAGCATTTT
>TRBD1|TRBJ1-2|TRBV7-8|-
CASSFSRQGFGYTF
TGTGCCAGCAGCTTCAGTCGACAGGGGTTTGGCTACACCTTC
>TRBD1|TRBJ1-6|TRBV11-2|-
CASSAMAGGQGVHSPLHF
TGTGCCAGCAGCGCGATGGCGGGGGGACAGGGAGTACATTCACCCCTCCACTTT
>TRBD1|TRBJ1-2|TRBV5-6|-
CASSRGTGAPYYGYTF
TGTGCCAGCAGCCGCGGGACAGGGGCTCCTTACTATGGCTACACCTTC
>TRBD1|TRBJ2-7|TRBV7-2|-
CASSLGGQGYEQYF
TGTGCCAGCAGCTTAGGTGGACAGGGGTATGAGCAGTACTTC
>-|TRBJ1-1|TRBV12-3/TRBV12-4|-
CASSLTGNTEAFF
TGTGCCAGCAGCCTGACAGGGAACACTGAAGCTTTCTTT
>-|TRBJ1-2|TRBV6-6|-
CASSYEGGYGYTF
TGTGCCAGCAGTTACGAGGGAGGCTATGGCTACACCTTC
>-|TRBJ2-2|TRBV19|-
CASSIVSVGLGNTGELFF
TGTGCCAGTAGTATAGTGTCCGTGGGGCTGGGAAACACCGGGGAGCTGTTTTTT
>-|TRBJ1-1|TRBV20-1|-
CSASDRFEAFF
TGCAGTGCTAGCGACAGATTTGAAGCTTTCTTT
>TRBD1|TRBJ1-2|TRBV7-2|-
CASWSRGQFGYTF
TGTGCCAGTTGGAGCAGGGGGCAGTTTGGCTACACCTTC
>TRBD2|TRBJ2-3|TRBV19|once
CASSLRLAGAGNTDTQYF
TGTGCCAGTAGTCTTAGGCTAGCGGGGGCCGGGAACACAGATACGCAGTATTTT
>TRBD1|TRBJ1-2|TRBV27|-
CASSLSRGQGHGYTF
TGTGCCAGCAGTTTATCTCGGGGACAGGGGCATGGCTACACCTTC
>TRBD2|TRBJ2-7|TRBV2|-
CASSVGLAGAYEQYF
TGTGCCAGCAGTGTTGGGCTAGCGGGAGCCTACGAGCAGTACTTC
>-|TRBJ1-6|TRBV19|-
CASKEGGSSYNSPLHF
TGTGCCAGTAAAGAGGGAGGGAGCTCCTATAATTCACCCCTCCACTTT
>TRBD2|TRBJ2-4|TRBV5-1|-
CASSKTSGGPGNIQYF
TGCGCCAGCAGTAAGACTAGCGGGGGCCCCGGAAACATTCAGTACTTC
>-|TRBJ2-2|TRBV5-6|-
CASNQLSAAGGELFF
TGTGCCAGCAACCAGCTTTCGGCGGCGGGCGGGGAGCTGTTTTTT
>-|TRBJ2-7|TRBV18|-
CASSPPAKTYEQYF
TGTGCCAGCTCACCACCGGCCAAGACCTACGAGCAGTACTTC
>TRBD2|TRBJ2-7|TRBV9|-
CASSAGTSGSYEQYF
TGTGCCAGCAGCGCAGGGACTAGCGGCTCCTACGAGCAGTACTTC
>-|TRBJ1-6|TRBV6-6|-
CASSPRFLDNSPLHF
TGTGCCAGCAGTCCCAGATTCCTGGATAATTCACCCCTCCACTTT
>-|TRBJ2-7|TRBV30|-
CAWSVGVEQYF
TGTGCCTGGAGTGTAGGGGTCGAGCAGTACTTC
>TRBD2|TRBJ2-7|TRBV18|-
CASAKAGPSYEQYF
TGTGCCAGCGCGAAAGCGGGGCCCTCCTACGAGCAGTACTTC
>-|TRBJ1-4|TRBV7-2|once
CASSLQASTNEKLFF
TGTGCCAGCAGCTTACAGGCGTCAACTAATGAAAAACTGTTTTTT
>TRBD1|TRBJ1-1|TRBV27|-
CASSQWTGDNTEAFF
TGTGCCAGCAGTCAATGGACAGGGGATAACACTGAAGCTTTCTTT
>-|TRBJ1-3|TRBV18|-
CASSPGLGRSGNTIYF
TGTGCCAGCTCACCGGGACTTGGCCGCTCTGGAAACACCATATATTTT
>TRBD1|TRBJ2-2|TRBV10-3|-
CAISGQGGTGELFF
TGTGCCATCAGTGGACAGGGGGGCACCGGGGAGCTGTTTTTT
>-|TRBJ2-5|TRBV6-5|-
CASSRRKDRGETQYF
TGTGCCAGCAGTCGGAGAAAGGACCGGGGAGAGACCCAGTACTTC
>-|TRBJ1-2|TRBV6-1|-
CASSEGGNYGYTF
TGTGCCAGCAGTGAAGGCGGAAACTATGGCTACACCTTC
>TRBD2|TRBJ2-1|TRBV30|-
CAWSNLAGAGSSYNEQFF
TGTGCCTGGAGTAATCTAGCGGGGGCGGGATCCTCCTACAATGAGCAGTTCTTC
>-|TRBJ2-1|TRBV9|-
CASSVLPSTSRDEQFF
TGTGCCAGCAGCGTCCTGCCATCGACTAGTAGGGATGAGCAGTTCTTC
>-|TRBJ2-7|TRBV6-5|-
CASSYSMDRTYEQYF
TGTGCCAGCAGTTACTCAATGGACAGAACCTACGAGCAGTACTTC
>TRBD1|TRBJ1-5|TRBV9|-
CASSPRDSRITPLSNQPQHF
TGTGCCAGCAGCCCCCGGGACAGTCGGATCACCCCTCTCAGCAATCAGCCCCAGCATTTT
>-|TRBJ2-1|TRBV10-3|-
CAISEPSRVGDEQFF
TGTGCCATCAGTGAGCCCTCTCGGGTTGGCGATGAGCAGTTCTTC
>TRBD2|TRBJ2-1|TRBV29-1|-
CSVEDIGGRGGYNEQFF
TGCAGCGTTGAAGATATTGGCGGGAGAGGTGGTTACAATGAGCAGTTCTTC
>TRBD2|TRBJ2-5|TRBV6-1|once
CASSGFSGRAGGETQYF
TGTGCCAGCAGTGGTTTTAGCGGGAGGGCCGGGGGAGAGACCCAGTACTTC
>TRBD1|TRBJ2-5|TRBV2|-
CASSSSRQGYGETQYF
TGTGCCAGCAGTTCCTCTAGACAGGGGTACGGAGAGACCCAGTACTTC
>-|TRBJ1-2|TRBV4-1|once
CASSPLDGQNYGYTF
TGCGCCAGCAGCCCACTAGATGGGCAGAACTATGGCTACACCTTC
>-|TRBJ2-7|TRBV7-2|-
CASSHSGSFYEQYF
TGTGCCAGCAGCCATAGCGGTTCCTTTTACGAGCAGTACTTC
>-|TRBJ2-7|TRBV6-5|-
CASSSPRAVYEQYF
TGTGCCAGCAGTTCTCCTAGAGCGGTCTACGAGCAGTACTTC
>-|TRBJ1-4|TRBV2|once
CASRPDGATNEKLFF
TGTGCCAGCAGACCCGACGGAGCAACTAATGAAAAACTGTTTTTT
>TRBD2|TRBJ2-1|TRBV7-9|-
CASGPSASGHSYNEQFF
TGTGCCAGCGGCCCGAGTGCTAGCGGCCATTCCTACAATGAGCAGTTCTTC
>-|TRBJ2-3|TRBV25-1|-
CASSEWPSEDTQYF
TGTGCCAGCAGTGAATGGCCTAGCGAGGATACGCAGTATTTT
>-|TRBJ2-6|TRBV4-1|-
CASSHGGYSGANVLTF
TGCGCCAGCAGCCACGGAGGATACTCTGGGGCCAACGTCCTGACTTTC
>-|TRBJ1-6|TRBV19|-
CASSDRASPLHF
TGTGCCAGTAGTGATAGAGCATCACCCCTCCACTTT
>TRBD1|TRBJ1-2|TRBV19|-
CASRQGGYGYTF
TGTGCCAGTAGACAGGGGGGTTATGGCTACACCTTC
>TRBD2|TRBJ2-6|TRBV9|few
CASSVVAGPSGANVLTF
TGTGCCAGCAGCGTGGTAGCGGGACCCTCTGGGGCCAACGTCCTGACTTTC
>TRBD1|TRBJ1-1|TRBV10-3|-
CAIRPGQGESEAFF
TGTGCCATCAGGCCGGGACAGGGGGAGTCTGAAGCTTTCTTT
>-|TRBJ2-7|TRBV7-2|-
CASSLGDRISYEQYF
TGTGCCAGCAGCTTAGGTGACAGGATCTCCTACGAGCAGTACTTC
>TRBD1|TRBJ1-2|TRBV30|-
CAWSTPDRVNYGYTF
TGTGCCTGGAGTACCCCGGACAGGGTCAACTATGGCTACACCTTC
>-|TRBJ1-1|TRBV19|-
CASIGSGNLEAFF
TGTGCCAGTATTGGGTCAGGGAACTTGGAAGCTTTCTTT